One and the same sample provided the 30 T cell receptor beta chains below, sequenced in a study of cytomegalovirus exposure and HLA in healthy donors. 60 Vbeta and 13 Jbeta primers were used in PCR. The data were produced by immunoSEQ multiplex PCR, yet TCRdb's version contains in-frame clones alone and is incomplete. Found here are about 130,000 clones, about 78% of them singletons; the top ten hold 2.9%. Source material: PBMCs. These receptors were taken from a human donor in good health.

The J gene is TRBJ1-1, the V gene TRBV7-8, with unresolved D. The CDR3 is 14 residues long. The ends were cut back, 5 bases at V and 4 bases at J, with 14 bases in the middle. Per germline, CDR1 SGHVS and CDR2 FQNEAQ. The CDR3 DNA follows: TGTGCCAGCAGCCAAAATCGGGGTAGCACTGAAGCTTTCTTT. Translating it yields CASSQNRGSTEAFF. The whole variable domain, filled in from reference TRBV7-8 and TRBJ1-1, reads GAGVSQSPRYKVAKRGQDVALRCDPISGHVSLFWYQQALGQGPEFLTYFQNEAQLDKSGLPSDRFFAERPEGSVSTLKIQRTQQEDSAVYLCASSQNRGSTEAFFGQGTRLTVV.

V is TRBV18 and J is TRBJ1-2; the match to TRBD1 covers 11 bases. The CDR3 has 13 amino acids. The junction had 1 base not matched to a gene; V was cut back by 4 bases and J by 6 bases. Germline CDR1 KGHSH, CDR2 LQKENI. The CDR3 DNA sequence: TGTGCCAGCTCACGGGGACAGGGGGATGGCTACACCTTC. Amino acid sequence: CASSRGQGDGYTF. The full variable domain, with the rest looked up from reference TRBV18 and TRBJ1-2, is NAGVMQNPRHLVRRRGQEARLRCSPMKGHSHVYWYRQLPEEGLKFMVYLQKENIIDESGMPKERFSAEFPKEGPSILRIQQVVRGDSAAYFCASSRGQGDGYTFGSGTRLTVV.

This clone has just a few counts. This rearrangement joins TRBV7-8 to TRBJ2-7; 9 bases are shared with TRBD1. The CDR3 is made up of 16 amino acids. V dropped 6 bases and J dropped 4; count of bases not matched to a gene: 13. Germline values: CDR1 SGHVS, CDR2 FQNEAQ. The CDR3 loop reads CASRLPARDRVYEQYF. CDR3 DNA sequence: TGTGCCAGCAGATTACCGGCCCGGGACAGGGTTTACGAGCAGTACTTC.

The sample holds a few counts of this clone. CDR3 nucleotide sequence: TGTGCCAGCAGCTTACAGGGGAATGGCTACACCTTC. It codes for CASSLQGNGYTF. The rearrangement joins TRBV7-8 to TRBJ1-2; tentative D call: TRBD1 (6 bases). Germline assignment: CDR1 SGHVS and CDR2 FQNEAQ. V was trimmed by 2 bases and J by 6 bases, leaving 7 bases between them. The CDR3 sequence is 12 residues long.

Comments on this clone: Within the sample, other DNA sequences also encode this same CDR3. J is TRBJ1-6 and V is TRBV6-4; TRBD1 agrees at 8 bases. The CDR3 has 14 residues. Germline CDR1 and CDR2: MRHNA and SNTAGT. V lost 5 bases to trimming and J lost 6 bases; unmatched junction nucleotides: 3. The CDR3 is CASSPGQGNSPLHF. Written as DNA, the CDR3 is TGTGCCAGCAGTCCTGGACAGGGTAATTCACCCCTCCACTTT.

This clone has more than one count but fewer than ten. This sequence joins TRBV7-2 and TRBJ1-1; no definite D call. From germline, CDR1 is SGHTA and CDR2 FQGNSA. With 5 bases removed from V and 4 bases from J, the gap between germline ends came to 17 bases. The length of the CDR3 is 15 residues. This CDR3 reads CASSTWTGGPTEAFF. Here the CDR3 DNA reads TGTGCCAGCAGCACCTGGACGGGAGGTCCCACTGAAGCTTTCTTT. The full variable domain, completed using reference TRBV7-2 and TRBJ1-1, is GAGVSQSPSNKVTEKGKDVELRCDPISGHTALYWYRQSLGQGLEFLIYFQGNSAPDKSGLPSDRFSAERTGGSVSTLTIQRTQQEDSAVYLCASSTWTGGPTEAFFGQGTRLTVV.

CDR3 region: CASSLVGSWSTEAFF. As DNA, the CDR3 is TGTGCCAGCAGCTTAGTCGGGTCGTGGAGCACTGAAGCTTTCTTT. J is TRBJ1-1 and V is TRBV7-2, with no clear D. The V and J ends lost 1 base and 4 bases respectively, with 13 bases between them. Germline CDR1 reads SGHTA; CDR2 reads FQGNSA. CDR3 size: 15 residues. Using reference TRBV7-2 and TRBJ1-1 for the parts outside the CDR3, the full variable domain is GAGVSQSPSNKVTEKGKDVELRCDPISGHTALYWYRQSLGQGLEFLIYFQGNSAPDKSGLPSDRFSAERTGGSVSTLTIQRTQQEDSAVYLCASSLVGSWSTEAFFGQGTRLTVV.

The chain recombines TRBV7-2 with TRBJ1-2; the match to TRBD1 covers 8 bases. Germline trimming cut 1 base from V and 6 bases from J; bases unmatched to any gene: 13. The germline gives CDR1 SGHTA, CDR2 FQGNSA. The CDR3 covers 17 residues. CDR3 residues: CASSLGAGGLPLDGYTF. CDR3 sequence (DNA): TGTGCCAGCAGCTTAGGGGCAGGGGGCCTCCCCTTAGATGGCTACACCTTC.

The chain joins TRBV7-9 to TRBJ2-3; 10 bases fit TRBD1. In germline, CDR1 is SEHNR, CDR2 FQNEAQ (reference sequence). Losses at the gene ends were 5 bases for V and 7 bases for J; bases not matched to a gene: 9. The length of the CDR3 is 15 residues. The CDR3 coding sequence is TGTGCCAGCAGCGAGCCGGGACAGGGGAGGCATACGCAGTATTTT. It codes for CASSEPGQGRHTQYF. Based on the CDR3 plus reference TRBV7-9 and TRBJ2-3, the full variable domain is DTGVSQNPRHKITKRGQNVTFRCDPISEHNRLYWYRQTLGQGPEFLTYFQNEAQLEKSRLLSDRFSAERPKGSFSTLEIQRTEQGDSAMYLCASSEPGQGRHTQYFGPGTRLTVL.

Turning to this clone: The junction departs from the called germline gene at one end, perhaps through a read error. The rearrangement joins TRBV7-9 to TRBJ2-7, with 7 bases aligning to TRBD1. The CDR3 is made up of 17 amino acids. Germline V gene sequence: CDR1 SEHNR, CDR2 FQNEAQ (reference sequence). The CDR3 nucleotides read TGTTCCAGCAGCATTCCAGACAGGGATCCCCTCGGTGGCGAGCAGTACTTC. This encodes CSSSIPDRDPLGGEQYF.

This chain connects TRBV19 to TRBJ2-7; D may be TRBD2 (5 bases). V lost 1 base to trimming and J lost 3 bases, with 10 bases between them. The length of the CDR3 is 14 residues. Germline CDR1 reads LNHDA; CDR2 reads SQIVND (reference sequence). CDR3 in amino acids: CASSIGRTYYEQYF. The CDR3 DNA reads TGTGCCAGTAGTATAGGACGGACTTACTACGAGCAGTACTTC.

The chain uses TRBV30 and TRBJ2-2; 7 bases are a match to TRBD1. J lost 0 bases, V lost 3 bases, and 13 bases had no gene match. This CDR3 spans 18 amino acids. CDR1 GTSNPN and CDR2 SVGIG come from the germline V gene (reference sequence). The CDR3 spells CAWRETGYWNANTGELFF. The CDR3 coding sequence is TGTGCCTGGAGGGAGACAGGGTATTGGAACGCGAACACCGGGGAGCTGTTTTTT.

The chain couples TRBV19 to TRBJ2-3, with TRBD1 as a possible D gene (7 bases). The CDR3 is made up of 16 amino acids. V dropped 3 bases and J dropped 2 bases, with 15 bases sitting between them. CDR1 is LNHDA, CDR2 SQIVND, per germline (reference sequence). Here the CDR3 reads CASSIDQGGLTDTQYF. CDR3 in DNA: TGTGCCAGTAGTATCGATCAGGGGGGCCTCACAGATACGCAGTATTTT. Filled out from reference TRBV19 and TRBJ2-3, the complete variable domain reads DGGITQSPKYLFRKEGQNVTLSCEQNLNHDAMYWYRQDPGQGLRLIYYSQIVNDFQKGDIAEGYSVSREKKESFPLTVTSAQKNPTAFYLCASSIDQGGLTDTQYFGPGTRLTVL.

This chain links TRBV9 with TRBJ2-5; a weak D match, TRBD2 (6 bases). V lost 0 bases, J lost 1 base, and 16 bases lay in between. The germline V gene encodes CDR1 SGDLS and CDR2 YYNGEE. CDR3 size: 17 residues. CDR3 in DNA: TGTGCCAGCAGCGTAGCTACAACGGGCGGGATCCAAGAGACCCAGTACTTC. Translation: CASSVATTGGIQETQYF.

This clone was detected a few times. J is TRBJ1-1 and V is TRBV7-2; 7 positions match TRBD1. Trimming at V came to 5 bases and at J to 6 bases, leaving 6 bases not matched to a gene. This CDR3 is built from 13 residues. Germline V gives CDR1 SGHTA, CDR2 FQGNSA. CDR3 in DNA: TGTGCCAGCAGCCCACAGGGGTTCGCTGAAGCTTTCTTT. Its translation: CASSPQGFAEAFF.

This chain connects TRBV13 to TRBJ2-7, with 12 bases lining up with TRBD2. This CDR3 region has 17 residues. CDR1 PRHDT and CDR2 FYEKMQ come from the germline V gene (reference sequence). V shed 5 bases, J shed 4 bases, and the junction held 12 bases outside the gene matches. CDR3: CASSTRASGRAGYEQYF. Here the CDR3 DNA reads TGTGCCAGCAGCACCAGGGCTAGCGGGAGGGCCGGGTACGAGCAGTACTTC.

CDR3 sequence reads: CASSLGGGPYNSPLHF. The CDR3 DNA is TGTGCCAGCAGCTTGGGAGGGGGCCCCTATAATTCACCCCTCCACTTT. The chain employs TRBV5-6 and TRBJ1-6, with TRBD1 identical over 7 bases. The CDR3 runs 16 residues. The V segment lost 0 bases and the J segment 2 bases; nucleotides outside the gene matches: 2. Germline loops: CDR1 SGHDT, CDR2 YYEEEE.

This chain joins TRBV27 and TRBJ2-2; 11 positions match TRBD2. The V and J ends lost 10 bases and 7 bases, in that order; junction bases with no gene match: 11. Germline CDR1 reads MNHEY; CDR2 reads SMNVEV (reference sequence). The CDR3 is made up of 15 amino acids. CDR3 nucleotides: TGTGCCACCTTAGCGGGGGGGCCAGAACACGGGGAGCTGTTTTTT. Translation gives CATLAGGPEHGELFF.

This clone occurred once. The chain recombines TRBV5-1 with TRBJ1-1; D unresolved. The CDR3 has 14 amino acids. V was trimmed by 1 base and J by 1 base, leaving 8 bases between them. Per the germline V gene, CDR1 is SGHRS and CDR2 is YFSETQ. The DNA for the CDR3 is TGCGCCAGCAGCTTGTCAACAGCGAACACTGAAGCTTTCTTT. Encoded protein: CASSLSTANTEAFF.

V is TRBV2 and J is TRBJ1-5; tentatively, D is TRBD1 (5 bases). Germline V lookup: CDR1 SNHLY, CDR2 FYNNEI. The CDR3 covers 13 residues. Deletions cut 8 bases from V and 3 bases from J, with 11 bases between. The CDR3 reads CASCLGPNQPQHF. In DNA, the CDR3 is TGTGCCAGCTGCCTGGGGCCCAATCAGCCCCAGCATTTT.

The rearrangement uses TRBV7-2 and TRBJ2-7; 7 bases line up with TRBD1. In germline, CDR1 is SGHTA, CDR2 FQGNSA. The CDR3 length is 15 residues. Unmatched junction bases numbered 6, after V lost 1 base and J lost 3 bases. The DNA of the CDR3 is TGTGCCAGCAGCTTAGTTGACAGGGTTTACTACGAGCAGTACTTC. It specifies CASSLVDRVYYEQYF.

The V and J genes are TRBV7-9 and TRBJ1-4; the match to TRBD1 covers 10 bases. There are 14 residues in the CDR3. V shed 6 bases and J 5 bases; nucleotides not matched to a gene: 3. Germline V gene sequence: CDR1 SEHNR, CDR2 FQNEAQ (reference sequence). The CDR3 loop reads CASRLGQGNEKLFF. DNA of the CDR3: TGTGCCAGCAGGTTGGGACAGGGGAATGAAAAACTGTTTTTT.

The chain links TRBV5-4 to TRBJ2-5; a possible D gene is TRBD2 (7 bases). The CDR3 length is 14 residues. CDR1 and CDR2 (germline): SGHNT, YYREEE (reference sequence). The V end lost 3 bases, the J end lost 5 bases, and 14 bases lay between the germline ends. This CDR3 reads CASSSGGRGETQYF. The CDR3 DNA reads TGTGCCAGCAGCTCCGGGGGGCGGGGGGAGACCCAGTACTTC.

The gene calls are TRBV4-2 and TRBJ2-2; 12 bases match TRBD2. The CDR3 has 17 amino acids. V lost 3 bases, J lost 0 bases, and 2 bases stayed unmatched. CDR1 is LGHNA and CDR2 is YNFKEQ in the germline V gene. The CDR3 region is CASSQGLAGANTGELFF. CDR3 in DNA: TGTGCCAGCAGCCAGGGACTAGCGGGCGCGAACACCGGGGAGCTGTTTTTT.

The chain uses TRBV7-2 and TRBJ2-7, with D tentatively TRBD2 (7 bases). CDR1 and CDR2 from the germline V gene are SGHTA and FQGNSA. The CDR3 has 16 residues. Deletions cut 1 base from V and 1 base from J, with 14 bases between. CDR3 protein: CASSLVGGAHSYEQYF. Written as DNA, the CDR3 is TGTGCCAGCAGCTTAGTAGGGGGGGCTCATTCCTACGAGCAGTACTTC.

J is TRBJ1-5 and V is TRBV7-9; 12 bases align to TRBD1. The trim removed 0 bases at V and 8 bases at J, leaving 14 bases unmatched. CDR3 length: 19 residues. The germline gives CDR1 SEHNR, CDR2 FQNEAQ (reference sequence). The CDR3 loop reads CASSLAPPGQGARKEPQHF. Written as DNA, the CDR3 is TGTGCCAGCAGCTTAGCGCCCCCGGGACAGGGGGCGAGAAAGGAGCCCCAGCATTTT.

The chain carries TRBV7-9 and TRBJ1-1; tentatively, D is TRBD1 (5 bases). Germline-derived CDR1 and CDR2 are SEHNR and FQNEAQ (reference sequence). Trimming shortened V by 2 bases and J by 3 bases, and 7 bases separated the two germline ends. The CDR3 is made up of 13 amino acids. The CDR3 reads CASSLTRDTEAFF. DNA of the CDR3: TGTGCCAGCAGCTTAACCAGGGACACTGAAGCTTTCTTT.

This clone has just a few counts. The chain is built from TRBV28 and TRBJ2-7; D call uncertain. Germline V lookup: CDR1 MDHEN, CDR2 SYDVKM. The CDR3 totals 16 residues. The V and J ends lost 5 bases and 2 bases respectively, with 19 bases between them. CDR3 residues: CASSQLGPDRPYEQYF. In DNA form, the CDR3 reads TGTGCCAGCAGTCAACTGGGCCCAGATCGTCCCTACGAGCAGTACTTC. Based on the CDR3 plus reference TRBV28 and TRBJ2-7, the full variable domain is DVKVTQSSRYLVKRTGEKVFLECVQDMDHENMFWYRQDPGLGLRLIYFSYDVKMKEKGDIPEGYSVSREKKERFSLILESASTNQTSMYLCASSQLGPDRPYEQYFGPGTRLTVT.

The genes are TRBV7-2 and TRBJ2-5, with 10 bases that match TRBD2. This CDR3 contains 16 residues. The V segment lost 5 bases and the J segment 5 bases; nucleotides outside the gene matches: 11. The germline gives CDR1 SGHTA, CDR2 FQGNSA. CDR3 nucleotide sequence: TGTGCCAGCAGCCAAAGCGGGGGGGCGGGTCAGGAGACCCAGTACTTC. Translating gives CASSQSGGAGQETQYF.

The rearrangement joins TRBV19 to TRBJ2-1; no firm D call. With 5 bases removed from V and 7 bases from J, the gap between germline ends came to 6 bases. The germline V gene encodes CDR1 LNHDA and CDR2 SQIVND (reference sequence). This CDR3 region has 11 residues. The CDR3 protein is CASSLQNEQFF. CDR3 DNA sequence: TGTGCCAGTAGTCTCCAGAATGAGCAGTTCTTC.